These 25 T cell receptor beta chains came from one sample sequenced in a study of CD8 T cells in ankylosing spondylitis. Study-wide results and caveats: A TCR beta motif made of several highly homologous variants seemed typical of ankylosing spondylitis blood.

These receptors have no known antigen. Using its own MiXCR run on the 5' RACE reads, TCRdb lists one record per CDR3 protein. The data hold some 700,000 distinct CDR3 sequences, with under 20% observed a single time. Sequenced input: blood, either unsorted or a sorted T cell fraction (not recorded which). The receptors were gathered from a male donor with ankylosing spondylitis.

This clonotype was detected a few times. The rearrangement links TRBV28 to TRBJ1-2, with D perhaps matching TRBD1 (5 bases). This CDR3 contains 14 residues. The germline V gene encodes CDR1 MDHEN and CDR2 SYDVKM. V lost 6 bases to trimming and J lost 4 bases, with 15 bases between them. CDR3 DNA: TGTGCCAGCAGCCCCGAGACAGCGCTCTATGGCTACACCTTC. This sequence encodes CASSPETALYGYTF.

This chain's CDR3 is CASSLDMGETQYF. The CDR3 nucleotides are TGTGCCAGCAGTTTAGATATGGGAGAGACCCAGTACTTC. The rearrangement joins TRBV12-3 or TRBV12-4 to TRBJ2-5; no clear D. The CDR3 is made up of 13 amino acids. Trimming cost V 1 base and J 4 bases, with 7 bases left between them.

This clonotype was observed a handful of times. The chain couples TRBV3-1 to TRBJ1-2; 8 positions agree with TRBD1. This CDR3 has 14 residues. The V and J ends lost 3 bases and 3 bases, in that order; junction bases with no gene match: 3. From germline, CDR1 is LGHDT and CDR2 YNNKEL (reference sequence). Here the CDR3 DNA reads TGTGCCAGCAGCCATTCAGGGGGCGACTATGGCTACACCTTC. It specifies CASSHSGGDYGYTF.

This clonotype has a handful of counts. The V and J genes are TRBV27 and TRBJ1-1, with 7 positions matching TRBD1. With 7 bases clipped from V and 4 bases from J, the junction kept 21 bases outside the gene matches. Germline CDR1 is MNHEY and CDR2 is SMNVEV (reference sequence). The CDR3 runs to 18 residues. For the CDR3, the DNA is TGTGCCAGCAACCCCTCAATGGGAGGGGGCGGGGGTGGCACTGAAGCTTTCTTT. Translated: CASNPSMGGGGGGTEAFF.

This clonotype was seen many times. V gene TRBV20-1 combines with J gene TRBJ2-3, with TRBD2 identical over 8 bases. V was pared by 5 bases and J by 6 bases, with 10 bases of the junction left unmatched. The CDR3 contains 14 residues. The germline gives CDR1 DFQATT, CDR2 SNEGSKA (reference sequence). CDR3 protein: CSAHGGGTFDTQYF. DNA for the CDR3: TGCAGTGCTCACGGGGGGGGGACATTCGATACGCAGTATTTT.

This clonotype was observed a few times. The genes are TRBV20-1 and TRBJ2-7; TRBD1 matches 7 bases. Germline CDR1 reads DFQATT; CDR2 reads SNEGSKA (reference sequence). The CDR3 extends over 16 amino acids. V was clipped by 0 bases and J by 4 bases; unmatched bases: 12. CDR3 amino acids: CSARDLRQGKFYEQYF. CDR3 nucleotides: TGCAGTGCTAGAGATCTTAGACAGGGAAAATTTTACGAGCAGTACTTC.

This clonotype has just a few counts. The chain carries TRBV7-6 and TRBJ2-1; 12 bases are shared with TRBD2. The V and J ends lost 0 bases and 4 bases, in that order; junction bases with no gene match: 7. The CDR3 extends over 18 amino acids. Germline lookup yields CDR1 SGHVS and CDR2 FNYEAQ. The CDR3 nucleotides are TGTGCCAGCAGCTTAGCGAGGACTAGCGGGACCTCTTACAATGAGCAGTTCTTC. The encoded protein is CASSLARTSGTSYNEQFF.

The chain carries TRBV6-1 and TRBJ1-2, with TRBD1 identical over 9 bases. V dropped 2 bases and J dropped 12; count of bases not matched to a gene: 10. The CDR3 totals 14 residues. The germline V gene has CDR1 MNHNS and CDR2 SASEGT. As DNA, the CDR3 is TGTGCCAGCAGTGAATACCCGGGACAGGGTTACCACACCTTC. Translation: CASSEYPGQGYHTF.

The chain uses TRBV27 and TRBJ2-1; D perhaps matches TRBD2 (5 bases). Trimming removed 10 bases at V and 2 bases at J, with 18 bases between. CDR1 is MNHEY and CDR2 is SMNVEV in the germline V gene (reference sequence). This CDR3 has 15 residues. CDR3 amino acids: CAISPGGWTYNEQFF. The CDR3 DNA follows: TGTGCCATATCCCCCGGCGGGTGGACCTACAATGAGCAGTTCTTC.

V gene TRBV3-1 combines with J gene TRBJ1-1; 12 bases map to TRBD1. CDR1 LGHDT and CDR2 YNNKEL come from the germline V gene (reference sequence). J was trimmed by 1 base and V by 5 bases; bases with no gene match: 8. The CDR3 extends over 17 amino acids. For the CDR3, the DNA is TGTGCCAGCAGCTTCGGGACAGGGGGCCTCCCGAACACTGAAGCTTTCTTT. Protein: CASSFGTGGLPNTEAFF.

This clonotype turned up a few times. This chain uses TRBV3-1 with TRBJ2-2; D gene uncertain. This CDR3 is built from 15 residues. Deletions cut 1 base from V and 5 bases from J, with 11 bases between. Germline lookup yields CDR1 LGHDT and CDR2 YNNKEL (reference sequence). CDR3 DNA: TGTGCCAGCAGCCAAGTACCGGCCGCAACCGGGGAGCTGTTTTTT. Translated: CASSQVPAATGELFF.

A few counts support this clonotype. This chain uses TRBV6-6 with TRBJ2-7; no clear D. V shed 3 bases and J shed 7 bases, with 13 bases lying between them. Looked up from germline, CDR1 is MNHNY and CDR2 is SVGAGI (reference sequence). This CDR3 comprises 13 residues. The CDR3 is CASSYPPIEEQYF. The CDR3 DNA reads TGTGCCAGCAGTTATCCCCCTATAGAAGAGCAGTACTTC.

The rearrangement links TRBV10-3 to TRBJ2-7; TRBD2 matches at 14 bases. This CDR3 comprises 16 residues. The V and J ends lost 5 bases and 0 bases, in that order; junction bases with no gene match: 3. The germline CDR1 and CDR2 sequences are ENHRY and SYGVKD. DNA for the CDR3: TGTGCCATCAGTCTCGGGACTAGCGGGAGCTCCTACGAGCAGTACTTC. Its translation is CAISLGTSGSSYEQYF.

The rearrangement joins TRBV5-6 to TRBJ2-2, with D possibly being TRBD1 (6 bases). Germline CDR1 SGHDT, CDR2 YYEEEE. The CDR3 loop spans 12 amino acids. Trimming shortened V by 6 bases and J by 3 bases, and 6 bases separated the two germline ends. CDR3 residues: CASTGDTGELFF. The CDR3, as DNA: TGTGCCAGCACAGGGGACACCGGGGAGCTGTTTTTT.

In this sample, this clonotype turned up a few times. The CDR3 spells CASSSLGTSGRNYNEQFF. The CDR3 region has the DNA TGTGCCAGCAGCTCACTGGGGACTAGCGGGAGGAATTACAATGAGCAGTTCTTC. This rearrangement joins TRBV7-3 to TRBJ2-1; TRBD2 matches 15 bases. Per the germline V gene, CDR1 is SGHTA and CDR2 is FQGTGA. The CDR3 extends over 18 amino acids. The junction had 8 bases not matched to a gene; V was cut back by 4 bases and J by 4 bases.

The rearrangement links TRBV27 to TRBJ2-1; the match to TRBD2 covers 12 bases. CDR3 length equals 18 residues. CDR1 MNHEY and CDR2 SMNVEV come from the germline V gene (reference sequence). V was pared by 5 bases and J by 8 bases, with 16 bases of the junction left unmatched. This CDR3 reads CASSPLMTSGRGGDEQFF. The CDR3 bases are TGTGCCAGCAGTCCGCTAATGACTAGCGGGAGAGGTGGAGATGAGCAGTTCTTC.

This clonotype has only one observation. The CDR3 region is CASSVGSGGPGQPQHF. In DNA, the CDR3 is TGTGCCAGCAGCGTAGGGTCAGGGGGGCCGGGACAGCCCCAGCATTTT. J is TRBJ1-5 and V is TRBV9, with TRBD1 matching 7 bases. Germline lookup yields CDR1 SGDLS and CDR2 YYNGEE. The CDR3 sequence is 16 residues long. Trimming cost V 0 bases and J 7 bases; bases outside gene matches: 10.

This clonotype showed up just a few times. The chain combines TRBV15 with TRBJ1-1, with a weak D call TRBD1 (6 bases). Germline V gives CDR1 LNHNV, CDR2 YYDKDF (reference sequence). There are 16 residues in the CDR3. The germline V and J ends were trimmed by 1 base and 0 bases, with 12 bases remaining between them. CDR3: CATSRAGQTLNTEAFF. The CDR3 DNA sequence: TGTGCCACCAGCAGAGCAGGACAGACCTTGAACACTGAAGCTTTCTTT.

This clonotype was counted a few times. The chain couples TRBV27 to TRBJ1-4; a possible D gene is TRBD1 (6 bases). Germline-derived CDR1 and CDR2 are MNHEY and SMNVEV (reference sequence). This CDR3 has 15 amino acids. Trimming pared 3 bases from V and 4 bases from J, leaving 12 bases between. The CDR3 reads CASSFKGGGNEKLFF. The CDR3 nucleotides read TGTGCCAGCAGTTTTAAAGGGGGTGGTAATGAAAAACTGTTTTTT.

This clonotype turned up a few times. This chain joins TRBV15 and TRBJ2-3; D perhaps matches TRBD1 (6 bases). CDR1 is LNHNV, CDR2 YYDKDF, per germline (reference sequence). V was trimmed by 0 bases and J by 5 bases, leaving 15 bases between them. This CDR3 is 16 amino acids long. The CDR3 here is CATSRDYGRGIDTQYF. The CDR3 DNA sequence: TGTGCCACCAGCAGAGATTACGGCAGGGGAATAGATACGCAGTATTTT. Together with reference TRBV15 and TRBJ2-3, the CDR3 gives the full variable domain: DAMVIQNPRYQVTQFGKPVTLSCSQTLNHNVMYWYQQKSSQAPKLLFHYYDKDFNNEADTPDNFQSRRPNTSFCFLDIRSPGLGDTAMYLCATSRDYGRGIDTQYFGPGTRLTVL.

V gene TRBV12-3 or TRBV12-4 combines with J gene TRBJ2-1; 9 nucleotides agree with TRBD2. Trimming removed 3 bases from V and 10 bases from J; junction bases left unmatched: 7. The CDR3 is made up of 14 amino acids. The CDR3 reads CASSLAAGGTEQFF. Written as DNA, the CDR3 is TGTGCCAGCAGTTTGGCGGCGGGAGGGACCGAGCAGTTCTTC.

This clonotype was counted only a few times. This chain links TRBV5-6 with TRBJ1-1; 7 bases fit TRBD1. The germline CDR1 and CDR2 sequences are SGHDT and YYEEEE. Unmatched junction bases numbered 10, after V lost 1 base and J lost 4 bases. The CDR3 length is 16 residues. CDR3 coding DNA: TGTGCCAGCAGCTTGTGGCAGGGGGTCGCTAGCACTGAAGCTTTCTTT. Its translation is CASSLWQGVASTEAFF.

The V gene is TRBV20-1, the J gene TRBJ2-7; TRBD1 might be the D (6 bases). Per germline, CDR1 DFQATT and CDR2 SNEGSKA (reference sequence). The ends were cut back, 6 bases at V and 2 bases at J, with 23 bases in the middle. This CDR3 contains 16 residues. CDR3 protein: CSAKDSSSGIAYEQYF. In nucleotides, the CDR3 is TGCAGTGCCAAGGACAGTAGCTCGGGAATCGCCTACGAGCAGTACTTC.

The chain uses TRBV12-3 or TRBV12-4 and TRBJ1-2; 7 bases are shared with TRBD1. The V segment lost 2 bases and the J segment 5 bases; nucleotides outside the gene matches: 11. This CDR3 comprises 16 residues. The CDR3 is CASSLSGGGLMYGYTF. CDR3 nucleotides: TGTGCCAGCAGTTTATCTGGAGGGGGCCTAATGTATGGCTACACCTTC.

The rearrangement links TRBV27 to TRBJ2-3; TRBD2 agrees at 8 bases. There are 15 residues in the CDR3. The ends lost 2 bases at V and 5 bases at J; junction bases unmatched: 6. CDR1 is MNHEY, CDR2 SMNVEV, per germline (reference sequence). This chain's CDR3 is CASSLQYGGGDTQYF. CDR3 DNA: TGTGCCAGCAGTTTACAGTACGGGGGGGGAGATACGCAGTATTTT.